The entry below describes one T cell receptor (beta chain). The ends lost 0 bases at V and 5 bases at J; junction bases unmatched: 6. Germline CDR1 reads MGHRA; CDR2 reads YSYEKL. The CDR3 is 16 amino acids. This sample was taken from a study of blood T cell repertoires in COVID-19. Resolution of symptoms, clearance, or two negative PCRs was present in recovered Cohort 3 donors. In the authors' workflow: Researchers report that nucleated cell counts were estimated from reference gene primer amplification. Sequencing used immunoSEQ multiplex PCR; TCRdb keeps in-frame clones, though not all of them. V and J calls and clone size are given by that table; D and trimming were obtained from the DNA. The repertoire holds about 270,000 clones, around 89% seen once, with 2% to 3% in the top ten.

The chain couples TRBV4-1 to TRBJ2-1; 8 bases align to TRBD2. The sample consisted of PBMCs or T cells enriched from blood (not recorded which). This TCR derives from a woman younger than 30 who had recovered from COVID-19. CDR3 sequence: CASSQEGRGVHNEQFF. The CDR3 region has the DNA TGCGCCAGCAGCCAAGAGGGGCGGGGGGTACACAATGAGCAGTTCTTC.